The 23 T cell receptor beta chains presented below share a single source sample, sequenced in a study of blood T cell repertoires in COVID-19. Sequenced by immunoSEQ multiplex PCR; TCRdb stores in-frame clones only, minus some. The sample yields 94,000 or so clones, roughly 91% seen once. The sequenced material came from peripheral blood. The source is a woman older than 75 with active COVID-19.

CDR3 coding DNA: TGTGCCAGCTCACCCCTGGCAGGGGATCAAGAGACCCAGTACTTC. Amino acids: CASSPLAGDQETQYF. V usage is TRBV18 and J usage is TRBJ2-5, with D possibly matching TRBD1 (6 bases). The germline CDR1 and CDR2 sequences are KGHSH and LQKENI. V shed 3 bases and J shed 2 bases, with 13 bases lying between them. The CDR3 is 15 amino acids.

The chain uses TRBV9 and TRBJ2-7, with TRBD2 matching 7 bases. This CDR3 comprises 12 residues. The germline V gene encodes CDR1 SGDLS and CDR2 YYNGEE. V was clipped by 10 bases and J by 3 bases; unmatched bases: 7. The CDR3 DNA reads TGTGCCCGATCAGCGGGGTACTACGAGCAGTACTTC. Encoded protein: CARSAGYYEQYF.

The V and J genes are TRBV7-9 and TRBJ2-5; 7 bases are shared with TRBD1. Germline CDR1 and CDR2: SEHNR and FQNEAQ (reference sequence). The CDR3 covers 14 residues. The V gene end was trimmed by 2 bases and the J gene end by 1 base; junction bases not matched to a gene: 1. The CDR3 reads CASSLNRGQETQYF. Written as DNA, the CDR3 is TGTGCCAGCAGCTTAAACAGGGGCCAAGAGACCCAGTACTTC.

The chain has TRBV27 and TRBJ2-1, with 11 nucleotides matching TRBD2. J gave up 4 bases and V 4 bases, and 6 bases lay outside the gene matches. CDR1 and CDR2 (germline): MNHEY, SMNVEV (reference sequence). The CDR3 loop spans 16 amino acids. The CDR3 sequence: CASSSRTSGRYNEQFF. CDR3 coding DNA: TGTGCCAGCAGTTCCCGCACTAGCGGGAGATACAATGAGCAGTTCTTC.

This clone was seen a single time. The gene calls are TRBV6-2 or TRBV6-3 and TRBJ1-1; 10 nucleotides agree with TRBD1. CDR3 length: 15 amino acids. V gave up 2 bases and J gave up 1 base; unmatched junction bases: 1. The germline V gene has CDR1 MNHEY and CDR2 SVGEGT. The CDR3 DNA sequence: TGTGCCAGCAGTTACCGGACAGGGGGGAACACTGAAGCTTTCTTT. This gives the protein CASSYRTGGNTEAFF.

The chain couples TRBV7-9 to TRBJ1-6, with 7 bases identical to TRBD1. Trimming removed 5 bases from V and 7 bases from J; junction bases left unmatched: 8. This CDR3 has 15 residues. CDR1 and CDR2 (germline): SEHNR, FQNEAQ (reference sequence). The DNA of the CDR3 is TGTGCCAGCAGCCTATGGGACAGTGAAAATTCACCCCTCCACTTT. It encodes CASSLWDSENSPLHF. Based on the CDR3 plus reference TRBV7-9 and TRBJ1-6, the full variable domain is DTGVSQNPRHKITKRGQNVTFRCDPISEHNRLYWYRQTLGQGPEFLTYFQNEAQLEKSRLLSDRFSAERPKGSFSTLEIQRTEQGDSAMYLCASSLWDSENSPLHFGNGTRLTVT.

The chain employs TRBV10-3 and TRBJ2-5, with D perhaps matching TRBD2 (5 bases). Germline assignment: CDR1 ENHRY and CDR2 SYGVKD. V was shortened by 7 bases and J by 5 bases, with 17 bases between the two germline ends. The CDR3 has 14 amino acids. The CDR3 loop is CAIKGQAGGETQYF. DNA for the CDR3: TGTGCCATCAAAGGTCAAGCAGGCGGGGAGACCCAGTACTTC.

This clone was seen only a few times. The chain has TRBV28 and TRBJ1-2; D unclear. Trimming left V 6 bases short and J 6 bases short, with 14 bases between. CDR1 and CDR2 (germline): MDHEN, SYDVKM. The CDR3 runs to 13 residues. CDR3 loop: CASSYTTRHGYTF. Here the CDR3 DNA reads TGTGCCAGCAGCTATACGACAAGGCATGGCTACACCTTC.

The V and J genes are TRBV28 and TRBJ2-1; 7 bases map to TRBD2. This CDR3 comprises 16 residues. Trimming cost V 5 bases and J 4 bases; bases outside gene matches: 11. Germline CDR1 MDHEN, CDR2 SYDVKM. This chain's CDR3 is CASSPLRGGDYNEQFF. CDR3 nucleotides: TGTGCCAGCAGTCCCCTCCGGGGAGGGGATTACAATGAGCAGTTCTTC. Complete variable domain (other parts from reference TRBV28 and TRBJ2-1): DVKVTQSSRYLVKRTGEKVFLECVQDMDHENMFWYRQDPGLGLRLIYFSYDVKMKEKGDIPEGYSVSREKKERFSLILESASTNQTSMYLCASSPLRGGDYNEQFFGPGTRLTVL.

The chain has TRBV5-5 and TRBJ1-2, with a tentative D call TRBD1 (6 bases). CDR3 size: 16 residues. Germline V gene data show CDR1 as SGHKS and CDR2 as YYEKEE (reference sequence). Trimming took off 2 bases at V and 3 bases at J, with 17 bases between the two ends. In DNA form, the CDR3 reads TGTGCCAGCAGCTTCGACCAGGGGAGGGTTTACTATGGCTACACCTTC. Translated: CASSFDQGRVYYGYTF. Full variable domain (rest looked up from reference TRBV5-5 and TRBJ1-2): DAGVTQSPTHLIKTRGQQVTLRCSPISGHKSVSWYQQVLGQGPQFIFQYYEKEERGRGNFPDRFSARQFPNYSSELNVNALLLGDSALYLCASSFDQGRVYYGYTFGSGTRLTVV.

The J gene is TRBJ2-7, the V gene TRBV4-3; D is possibly TRBD2 (6 bases). V was clipped by 0 bases and J by 4 bases, with 16 bases between them. The CDR3 covers 16 residues. The germline CDR1 and CDR2 sequences are LGHNA and YSLEER. The CDR3 loop reads CASSQDRSGSGYEQYF. The CDR3 nucleotides are TGCGCCAGCAGCCAAGATCGGTCCGGGAGCGGGTACGAGCAGTACTTC.

The V and J genes are TRBV18 and TRBJ2-7; possible D gene TRBD2, 6 bases. Trimming took 3 bases from V and 3 from J, leaving 9 bases between them. Germline values: CDR1 KGHSH, CDR2 LQKENI. This CDR3 comprises 13 residues. For the CDR3, the DNA is TGTGCCAGCTCACCCGGGACTTACTACGAGCAGTACTTC. This translates into CASSPGTYYEQYF.

V usage is TRBV5-6 and J usage is TRBJ2-7; a possible D gene is TRBD1 (5 bases). Germline values: CDR1 SGHDT, CDR2 YYEEEE. The CDR3 totals 14 residues. The V and J ends lost 2 bases and 3 bases respectively, with 12 bases between them. The CDR3 region is CASSFGATGYEQYF. The CDR3, as DNA: TGTGCCAGCAGCTTTGGGGCTACGGGCTACGAGCAGTACTTC.

The J gene is TRBJ2-3, the V gene TRBV7-2, with 7 bases fitting TRBD1. Germline V lookup: CDR1 SGHTA, CDR2 FQGNSA. The junction had 4 bases not matched to a gene; V was cut back by 5 bases and J by 2 bases. There are 14 residues in the CDR3. For the CDR3, the DNA is TGTGCCAGCAGCGGACAGGCGGCCACAGATACGCAGTATTTT. Translating gives CASSGQAATDTQYF.

This clone occurred once. V and J are TRBV5-6 and TRBJ2-3; 7 bases are a match to TRBD1. Germline CDR1 is SGHDT and CDR2 is YYEEEE. The CDR3 covers 14 residues. With 4 bases clipped from V and 3 bases from J, the junction kept 5 bases outside the gene matches. The CDR3 sequence: CASSIQGWTDTQYF. In DNA, the CDR3 is TGTGCCAGCAGCATACAGGGGTGGACAGATACGCAGTATTTT.

The rearrangement uses TRBV3-1 (or the pseudogene TRBV3-2) and TRBJ1-2; no reliable D call. The CDR3 totals 13 residues. Trimming shortened V by 4 bases and J by 3 bases, and 9 bases separated the two germline ends. Germline CDR1 LGHDT, CDR2 YNNKEL (reference sequence). CDR3 loop: CASSPAEYYGYTF. The CDR3 bases are TGTGCCAGCAGCCCAGCGGAGTACTATGGCTACACCTTC.

The chain has TRBV9 and TRBJ2-7; D might be TRBD1 (6 bases). This CDR3 is built from 13 residues. The germline CDR1 and CDR2 sequences are SGDLS and YYNGEE. V was trimmed by 0 bases and J by 6 bases, leaving 10 bases between them. DNA for the CDR3: TGTGCCAGCAGCGTAGAGGGGGTTAGCGAGCAGTACTTC. This codes for CASSVEGVSEQYF.

This chain joins TRBV4-3 and TRBJ1-4, with D uncertain. V was pared by 1 base and J by 5 bases, with 14 bases between. CDR1 and CDR2 from the germline V gene are LGHNA and YSLEER. CDR3 length equals 16 residues. CDR3 sequence reads: CASSQVVDGKNEKLFF. DNA for the CDR3: TGCGCCAGCAGCCAAGTAGTCGACGGGAAAAATGAAAAACTGTTTTTT.

This clone has just a few counts. J is TRBJ1-2 and V is TRBV7-2; 9 bases match TRBD1. Germline-derived CDR1 and CDR2 are SGHTA and FQGNSA. The V and J ends lost 0 bases and 1 base, in that order; junction bases with no gene match: 3. The CDR3 length is 16 residues. CDR3 residues: CASSLAGDRVNYGYTF. Written as DNA, the CDR3 is TGTGCCAGCAGCTTAGCAGGGGACAGGGTTAACTATGGCTACACCTTC.

This clone was detected a few times. The V call is TRBV2, the J call TRBJ2-7; D gene uncertain. Germline CDR1 reads SNHLY; CDR2 reads FYNNEI. The CDR3 loop spans 14 amino acids. Trimming removed 2 bases from V and 5 bases from J, with 13 bases in between. CDR3 nucleotide sequence: TGTGCCAGCAGTGAACGTTTCGGAGTTCACGAGCAGTACTTC. Its protein is CASSERFGVHEQYF.

The chain is built from TRBV24-1 and TRBJ1-1; D perhaps matches TRBD1 (5 bases). The CDR3 extends over 13 amino acids. Trimming left V 7 bases short and J 2 bases short, with 10 bases between. Germline CDR1 and CDR2: KGHDR and SFDVKD. CDR3 in amino acids: CATRLTGNTEAFF. In DNA, the CDR3 is TGTGCCACCAGATTAACAGGTAACACTGAAGCTTTCTTT.

This clone was counted a single time. This chain links TRBV7-9 with TRBJ2-1; TRBD2 might be the D (5 bases). Trimming left V 2 bases short and J 4 bases short, with 12 bases between. This CDR3 region has 15 residues. The germline CDR1 and CDR2 sequences are SEHNR and FQNEAQ (reference sequence). CDR3 sequence: CASSLPPGRYNEQFF. CDR3 nucleotides: TGTGCCAGCAGCTTACCCCCGGGAAGGTACAATGAGCAGTTCTTC. Drawing the rest from reference TRBV7-9 and TRBJ2-1, the complete variable domain is DTGVSQNPRHKITKRGQNVTFRCDPISEHNRLYWYRQTLGQGPEFLTYFQNEAQLEKSRLLSDRFSAERPKGSFSTLEIQRTEQGDSAMYLCASSLPPGRYNEQFFGPGTRLTVL.

The chain uses TRBV7-9 and TRBJ2-1, with 15 bases lining up with TRBD2. Germline CDR1 is SEHNR and CDR2 is FQNEAQ (reference sequence). The CDR3 is 15 residues long. Trimming at V came to 5 bases and at J to 9 bases, leaving 5 bases not matched to a gene. CDR3 DNA: TGTGCCAGCAGCCAACCGGGACTAGCGGGAGGTGAGCAGTTCTTC. Translating it yields CASSQPGLAGGEQFF.